The source of this T cell receptor (beta chain) is a study of tumor-infiltrating lymphocytes in primary liver carcinoma. Study overall: Measuring roughly 4.2 to 11 cm across, the tumors were staged as T1-T3 N0M0.

In regard to this clonotype: As yet, its antigen is unknown. This sequence may be a read error, since a much larger clone differs from it by one base.

The template, about 510 ng total RNA, yielded TCR beta cDNA made with a constant-region primer. Modified slightly, ARM-PCR produced TCR beta libraries over three nested multiplex PCR rounds. TRBV1-TRBV30 forward primers and a C-beta reverse primer were used in the first two PCR rounds, which each ran for 9 to 10 cycles. MiXCR was run by TCRdb on the multiplex PCR reads, yielding one entry per CDR3 protein. Found here are approximately 300,000 distinct CDR3 sequences, approximately 60% of them singletons; the top ten hold more than 8.5%. Blood RNA was derived from unsorted whole blood, and germline DNA was extracted too. General study points: Researchers found tumor-adjacent and tumor-blood pairs overlapped less than tumor region pairs.

Looked up from germline, CDR1 is GTSNPN and CDR2 is SVGIG (reference sequence). The CDR3 runs to 19 residues. The clonotype originates from a man aged 40-49 years with primary liver carcinoma and hepatitis B virus infection. The sample comprised peripheral blood. This chain joins TRBV30 and TRBJ2-1; D perhaps matches TRBD2 (5 bases). The CDR3 region is CAWSVGMGGFGRSYNKQFF. CDR3 nucleotide sequence: TGTGCCTGGAGTGTAGGAATGGGCGGGTTTGGCAGGTCCTACAATAAGCAGTTCTTC.